Listed here are 9 T cell receptor beta chains from one sample, sequenced in a study of T cell changes during pregnancy in multiple sclerosis. The assay was immunoSEQ multiplex PCR, and TCRdb's table has in-frame clones only and misses some. Here the sample spans approximately 130,000 clones, less than 97% being singletons. The sequenced sample was peripheral blood, obtained after pregnancy. These receptors came from a female donor with multiple sclerosis, enrolled in a pregnancy study.

Only one count was recorded for this clone. The rearrangement links TRBV27 to TRBJ2-1, with 7 bases aligning to TRBD2. The CDR3 contains 15 residues. Germline V gives CDR1 MNHEY, CDR2 SMNVEV (reference sequence). Germline trimming cut 8 bases from V and 7 bases from J; bases unmatched to any gene: 14. The CDR3 region is CASRIYLADANEQFF. DNA of the CDR3: TGTGCCAGCCGCATCTATCTAGCGGACGCTAATGAGCAGTTCTTC.

The J gene is TRBJ2-1, the V gene TRBV11-3; D might be TRBD2 (7 bases). The V end lost 0 bases, the J end lost 5 bases, and 14 bases lay between the germline ends. The CDR3 length is 16 residues. From germline, CDR1 is SGHNT and CDR2 YENEEA. The CDR3 nucleotides read TGTGCCAGCAGCTTAGAAAGGGGGAGGGGGAACAATGAGCAGTTCTTC. Amino acids: CASSLERGRGNNEQFF. The full variable domain, completed using reference TRBV11-3 and TRBJ2-1, is EAGVVQSPRYKIIEKKQPVAFWCNPISGHNTLYWYLQNLGQGPELLIRYENEEAVDDSQLPKDRFSAERLKGVDSTLKIQPAELGDSAVYLCASSLERGRGNNEQFFGPGTRLTVL.

V gene TRBV7-8 combines with J gene TRBJ2-7, with a tentative D call TRBD1 (6 bases). Germline CDR1 is SGHVS and CDR2 is FQNEAQ. The CDR3 extends over 17 amino acids. Trimming took 1 base from V and 2 from J, leaving 18 bases between them. This CDR3 reads CASSLVLDRRIPYEQYF. The CDR3 DNA is TGTGCCAGCAGCTTAGTTCTGGACAGACGAATACCCTACGAGCAGTACTTC.

J is TRBJ2-5 and V is TRBV7-9; maybe TRBD1 (6 bases). The CDR3 extends over 18 amino acids. Germline assignment: CDR1 SEHNR and CDR2 FQNEAQ (reference sequence). Deletions cut 5 bases from V and 0 bases from J, with 22 bases between. CDR3 amino acids: CASSPRVGDKENQETQYF. The CDR3 bases are TGTGCCAGCAGCCCCCGGGTGGGGGACAAAGAGAACCAAGAGACCCAGTACTTC.

The chain carries TRBV28 and TRBJ1-1, with TRBD1 matching over 8 bases. Trimming removed 5 bases from V and 0 bases from J; junction bases left unmatched: 2. This CDR3 has 14 residues. Germline-derived CDR1 and CDR2 are MDHEN and SYDVKM. CDR3: CASSRTGLNTEAFF. The DNA of the CDR3 is TGTGCCAGCAGTAGGACAGGGTTGAACACTGAAGCTTTCTTT.

The chain uses TRBV4-2 and TRBJ2-3; weak D call: TRBD2 (5 bases). The CDR3 length is 15 residues. Germline CDR1 LGHNA, CDR2 YNFKEQ. The ends were cut back, 3 bases at V and 5 bases at J, with 15 bases in the middle. As DNA, the CDR3 is TGTGCCAGCAGCCAGGGCCCGAGGGCAGTAGATACGCAGTATTTT. This gives the protein CASSQGPRAVDTQYF.

This sequence joins TRBV25-1 and TRBJ1-4; no definite D call. V was pared by 9 bases and J by 8 bases, with 10 bases between. This CDR3 contains 11 residues. CDR1 and CDR2 from the germline V gene are MGHDK and SYGVNS. CDR3 residues: CASGRGEKLFF. CDR3 nucleotides: TGTGCCAGTGGGCGAGGGGAAAAACTGTTTTTT. Filled out from reference TRBV25-1 and TRBJ1-4, the complete variable domain reads EADIYQTPRYLVIGTGKKITLECSQTMGHDKMYWYQQDPGMELHLIHYSYGVNSTEKGDLSSESTVSRIRTEHFPLTLESARPSHTSQYLCASGRGEKLFFGSGTQLSVL.

V gene TRBV11-2 combines with J gene TRBJ2-7, with TRBD1 matching 8 bases. J gave up 3 bases and V 3 bases, and 1 base lay outside the gene matches. The germline CDR1 and CDR2 sequences are SGHAT and FQNNGV. The CDR3 runs 13 residues. The CDR3 DNA is TGTGCCAGCAGCTTTGGACAGGGCTACGAGCAGTACTTC. Its protein product is CASSFGQGYEQYF. The full variable domain, with the rest looked up from reference TRBV11-2 and TRBJ2-7, is EAGVAQSPRYKIIEKRQSVAFWCNPISGHATLYWYQQILGQGPKLLIQFQNNGVVDDSQLPKDRFSAERLKGVDSTLKIQPAKLEDSAVYLCASSFGQGYEQYFGPGTRLTVT.

The chain couples TRBV15 to TRBJ2-5; 7 bases agree with TRBD1. Trimming removed 4 bases from V and 2 bases from J; junction bases left unmatched: 7. Germline V gene lookup returns CDR1 LNHNV and CDR2 YYDKDF (reference sequence). CDR3 size: 15 residues. CDR3 bases: TGTGCCACCAGCACCCCGGGACAGTTTCAAGAGACCCAGTACTTC. It yields the protein CATSTPGQFQETQYF.